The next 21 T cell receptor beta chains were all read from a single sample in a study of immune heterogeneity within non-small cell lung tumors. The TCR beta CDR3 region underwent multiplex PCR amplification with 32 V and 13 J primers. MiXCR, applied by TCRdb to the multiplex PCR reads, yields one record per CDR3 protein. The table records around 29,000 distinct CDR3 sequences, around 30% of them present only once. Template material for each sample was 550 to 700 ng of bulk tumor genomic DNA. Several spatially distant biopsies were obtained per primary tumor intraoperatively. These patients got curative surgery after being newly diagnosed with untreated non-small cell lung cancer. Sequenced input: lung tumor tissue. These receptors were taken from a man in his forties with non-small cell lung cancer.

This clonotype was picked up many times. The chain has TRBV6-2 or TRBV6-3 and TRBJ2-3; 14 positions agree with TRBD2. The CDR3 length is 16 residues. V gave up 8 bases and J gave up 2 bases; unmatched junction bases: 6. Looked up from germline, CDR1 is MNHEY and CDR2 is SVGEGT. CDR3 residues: CASGWTSGRFTDTQYF. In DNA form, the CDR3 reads TGTGCCAGCGGTTGGACTAGCGGGAGGTTCACAGATACGCAGTATTTT.

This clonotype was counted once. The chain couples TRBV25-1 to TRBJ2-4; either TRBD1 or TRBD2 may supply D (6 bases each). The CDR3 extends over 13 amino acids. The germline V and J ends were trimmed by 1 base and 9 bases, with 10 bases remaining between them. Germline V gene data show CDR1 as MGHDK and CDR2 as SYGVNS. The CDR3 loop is CASSELGGSIQYF. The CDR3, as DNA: TGTGCCAGCAGTGAATTAGGGGGGAGCATTCAGTACTTC.

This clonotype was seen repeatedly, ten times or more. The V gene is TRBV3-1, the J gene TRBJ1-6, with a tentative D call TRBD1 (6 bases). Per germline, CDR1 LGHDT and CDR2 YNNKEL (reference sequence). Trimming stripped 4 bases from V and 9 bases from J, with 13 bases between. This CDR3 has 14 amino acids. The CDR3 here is CASSPQGQSSPLHF. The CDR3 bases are TGTGCCAGCAGCCCACAGGGCCAAAGTTCACCCCTCCACTTT.

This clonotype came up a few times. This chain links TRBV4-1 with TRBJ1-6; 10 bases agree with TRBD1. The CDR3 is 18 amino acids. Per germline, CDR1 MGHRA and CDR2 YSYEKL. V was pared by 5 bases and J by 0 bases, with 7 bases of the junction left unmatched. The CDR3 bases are TGCGCCAGCAGCGCCCGGGACAGGGGAAGCTCCTATAATTCACCCCTCCACTTT. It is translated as CASSARDRGSSYNSPLHF.

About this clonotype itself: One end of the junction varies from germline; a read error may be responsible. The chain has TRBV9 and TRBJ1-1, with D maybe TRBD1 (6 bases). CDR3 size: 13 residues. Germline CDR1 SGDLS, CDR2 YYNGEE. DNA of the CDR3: TGTACCAGCAGCGTGGGGGGGCGCACTGAAGCTTTCTTT. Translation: CTSSVGGRTEAFF.

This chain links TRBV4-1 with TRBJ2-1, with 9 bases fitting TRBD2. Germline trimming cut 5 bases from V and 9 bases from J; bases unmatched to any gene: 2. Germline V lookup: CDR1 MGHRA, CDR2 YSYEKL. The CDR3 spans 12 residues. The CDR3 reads CASSSSGTEQFF. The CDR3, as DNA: TGCGCCAGCAGCTCTAGCGGGACTGAGCAGTTCTTC.

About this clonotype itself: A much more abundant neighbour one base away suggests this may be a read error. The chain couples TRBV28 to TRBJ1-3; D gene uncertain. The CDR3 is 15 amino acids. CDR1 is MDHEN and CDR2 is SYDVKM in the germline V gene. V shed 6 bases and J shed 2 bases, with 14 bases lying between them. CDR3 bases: TGTGCCAGCAGCACCGTGCCCCGCCCTGGAAACACCATATATTTT. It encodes CASSTVPRPGNTIYF.

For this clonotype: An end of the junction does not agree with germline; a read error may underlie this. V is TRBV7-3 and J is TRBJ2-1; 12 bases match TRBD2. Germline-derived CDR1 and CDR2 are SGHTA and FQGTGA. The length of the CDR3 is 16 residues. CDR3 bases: TGTGCCAGCAGCGTCAGGACTAGCGGGAATTACAATGAGCAGTTATTC. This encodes CASSVRTSGNYNEQLF. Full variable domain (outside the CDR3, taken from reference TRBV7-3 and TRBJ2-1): GAGVSQTPSNKVTEKGKYVELRCDPISGHTALYWYRQSLGQGPEFLIYFQGTGAADDSGLPNDRFFAVRPEGSVSTLKIQRTERGDSAVYLCASSVRTSGNYNEQLFGPGTRLTVL.

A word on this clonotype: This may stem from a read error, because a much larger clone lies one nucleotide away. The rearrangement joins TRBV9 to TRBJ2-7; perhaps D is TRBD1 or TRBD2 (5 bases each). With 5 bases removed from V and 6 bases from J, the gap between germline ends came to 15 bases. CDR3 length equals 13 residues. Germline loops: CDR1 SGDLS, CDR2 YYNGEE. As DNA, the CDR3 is TGTGCCAGCAGTGCCGGGGCCAAAGGCGAGCAGTACTTC. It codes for CASSAGAKGEQYF.

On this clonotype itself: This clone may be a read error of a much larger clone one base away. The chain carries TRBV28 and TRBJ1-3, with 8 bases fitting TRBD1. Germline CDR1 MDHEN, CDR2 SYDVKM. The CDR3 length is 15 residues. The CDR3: CASRGDRRVGNAIYF. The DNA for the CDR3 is TGTGCCAGCAGGGGGGACAGGAGAGTTGGAAACGCCATATATTTT.

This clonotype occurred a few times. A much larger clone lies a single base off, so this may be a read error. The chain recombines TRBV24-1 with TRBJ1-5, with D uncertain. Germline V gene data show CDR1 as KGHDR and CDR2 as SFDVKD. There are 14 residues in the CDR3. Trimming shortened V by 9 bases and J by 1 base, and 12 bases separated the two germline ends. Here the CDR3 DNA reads TGTGCCACCGGCGAAACAGAAAGCAATCAGCCCCAGCATTTT. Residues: CATGETESNQPQHF.

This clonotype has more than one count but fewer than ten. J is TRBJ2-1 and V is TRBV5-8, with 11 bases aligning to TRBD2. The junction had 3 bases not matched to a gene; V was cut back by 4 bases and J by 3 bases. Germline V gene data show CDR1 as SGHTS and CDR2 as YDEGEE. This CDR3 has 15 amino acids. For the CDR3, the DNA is TGTGCCAGCAGCGTCGGGACTAGCGGCTACAATGAGCAGTTCTTC. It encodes CASSVGTSGYNEQFF.

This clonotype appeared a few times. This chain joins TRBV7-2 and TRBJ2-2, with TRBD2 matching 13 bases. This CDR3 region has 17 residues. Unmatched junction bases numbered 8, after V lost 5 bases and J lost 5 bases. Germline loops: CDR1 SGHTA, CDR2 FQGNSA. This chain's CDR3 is CASSLGLAGVKTGELFF. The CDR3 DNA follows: TGTGCCAGCAGCCTCGGACTAGCGGGAGTAAAAACCGGGGAGCTGTTTTTT.

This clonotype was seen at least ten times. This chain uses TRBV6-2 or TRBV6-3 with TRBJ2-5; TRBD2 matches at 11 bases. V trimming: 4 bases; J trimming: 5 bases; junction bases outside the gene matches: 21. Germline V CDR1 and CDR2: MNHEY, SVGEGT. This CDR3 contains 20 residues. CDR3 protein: CASSSGRGGSGRAKFETQYF. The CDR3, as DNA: TGTGCCAGCAGTTCTGGCCGTGGGGGTAGCGGGAGGGCCAAGTTTGAGACCCAGTACTTC.

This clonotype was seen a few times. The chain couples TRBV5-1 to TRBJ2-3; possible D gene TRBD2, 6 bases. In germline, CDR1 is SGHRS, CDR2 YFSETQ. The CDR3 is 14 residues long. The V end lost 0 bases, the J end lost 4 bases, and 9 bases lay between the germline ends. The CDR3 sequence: CASSLGSGPDTQYF. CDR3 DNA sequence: TGCGCCAGCAGCTTGGGAAGCGGGCCAGATACGCAGTATTTT. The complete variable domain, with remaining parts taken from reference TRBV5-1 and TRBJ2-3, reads KAGVTQTPRYLIKTRGQQVTLSCSPISGHRSVSWYQQTPGQGLQFLFEYFSETQRNKGNFPGRFSGRQFSNSRSEMNVSTLELGDSALYLCASSLGSGPDTQYFGPGTRLTVL.

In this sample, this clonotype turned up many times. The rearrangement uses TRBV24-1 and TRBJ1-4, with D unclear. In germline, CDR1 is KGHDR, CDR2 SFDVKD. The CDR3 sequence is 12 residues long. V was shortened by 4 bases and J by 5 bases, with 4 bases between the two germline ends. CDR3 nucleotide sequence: TGTGCCACCAGTGACCTGAATGAAAAACTGTTTTTT. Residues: CATSDLNEKLFF.

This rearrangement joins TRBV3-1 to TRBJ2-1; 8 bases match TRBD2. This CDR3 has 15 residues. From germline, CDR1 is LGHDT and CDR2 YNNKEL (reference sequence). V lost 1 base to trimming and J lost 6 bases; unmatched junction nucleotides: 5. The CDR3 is CASSQGTSRGNEQFF. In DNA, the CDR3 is TGTGCCAGCAGCCAAGGGACTAGCCGCGGCAATGAGCAGTTCTTC.

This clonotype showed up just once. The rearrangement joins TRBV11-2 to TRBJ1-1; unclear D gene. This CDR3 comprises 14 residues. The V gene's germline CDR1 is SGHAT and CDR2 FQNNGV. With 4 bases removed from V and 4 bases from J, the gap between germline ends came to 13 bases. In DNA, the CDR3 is TGTGCCAGCAGCTCACAACTTCGGACCACTGAAGCTTTCTTT. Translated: CASSSQLRTTEAFF.

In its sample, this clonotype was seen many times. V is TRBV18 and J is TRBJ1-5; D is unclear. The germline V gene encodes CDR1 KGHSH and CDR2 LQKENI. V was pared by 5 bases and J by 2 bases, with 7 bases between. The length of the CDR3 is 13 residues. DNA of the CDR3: TGTGCCAGCTCAGCCGGGGGCAATCAGCCCCAGCATTTT. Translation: CASSAGGNQPQHF.

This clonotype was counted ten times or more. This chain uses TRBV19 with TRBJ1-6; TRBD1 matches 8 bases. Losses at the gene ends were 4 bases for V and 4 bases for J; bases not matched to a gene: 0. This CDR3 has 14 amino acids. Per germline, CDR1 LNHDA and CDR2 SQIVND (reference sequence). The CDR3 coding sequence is TGTGCCAGTAGTAGACAGGGGTATAATTCACCCCTCCACTTT. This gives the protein CASSRQGYNSPLHF. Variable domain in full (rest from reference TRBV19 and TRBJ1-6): DGGITQSPKYLFRKEGQNVTLSCEQNLNHDAMYWYRQDPGQGLRLIYYSQIVNDFQKGDIAEGYSVSREKKESFPLTVTSAQKNPTAFYLCASSRQGYNSPLHFGNGTRLTVT.

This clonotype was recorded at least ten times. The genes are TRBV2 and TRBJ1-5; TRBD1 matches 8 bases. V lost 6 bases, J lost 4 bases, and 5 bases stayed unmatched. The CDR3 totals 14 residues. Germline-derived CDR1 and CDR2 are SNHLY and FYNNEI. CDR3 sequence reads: CASSQRDRNQPQHF. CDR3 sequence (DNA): TGTGCCAGCAGCCAACGGGACAGGAATCAGCCCCAGCATTTT. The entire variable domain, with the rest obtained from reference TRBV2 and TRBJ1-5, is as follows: EPEVTQTPSHQVTQMGQEVILRCVPISNHLYFYWYRQILGQKVEFLVSFYNNEISEKSEIFDDQFSVERPDGSNFTLKIRSTKLEDSAMYFCASSQRDRNQPQHFGDGTRLSIL.